This TCR beta chain was found in a study of cytomegalovirus exposure and HLA in healthy donors. On this clone itself: As yet, its antigen is unknown.

Study results and limitations: The study recorded over 150 TCR beta chains that were cytomegalovirus-associated. The dataset shows that most TCR sequences were rare, while some public TCRs occurred in many donors.

Germline V CDR1 and CDR2: SQVTM, ANQGSEA. The CDR3 has 13 amino acids. The V end was cut by 6 bases, the J end by 0 bases, with 12 bases between. Sequencing was performed with immunoSEQ multiplex PCR; in TCRdb, only in-frame clones are kept and a portion is missing. The data contain 100,000 to 150,000 clones, about 96% of them seen just once; the ten biggest clones take up around 1.7%. The genes are TRBV29-1 and TRBJ2-7, with D perhaps TRBD2 (6 bases). This sequence was found in a man younger than 35 in good health and CMV-seronegative. The sequenced sample was PBMCs. For the CDR3, the DNA is TGCAGCGTAATAGACGGGAGCTCCTACGAGCAGTACTTC. This gives the protein CSVIDGSSYEQYF.